This is a list of T cell receptor beta chains from one sample in a study of radiation and T cells in renal cell carcinoma. Using immunoSEQ multiplex PCR, the repertoire was profiled, and TCRdb retains in-frame clones only, with some absent. The sample holds about 150,000 clones; about 88% are singletons and the top ten take 4.1%. The input for sequencing was blood, taken from a patient whose treatment included radiotherapy and nephrectomy. These receptors came from a woman aged 70-85 years with renal cell carcinoma. Each CDR3 is given without its conserved first and last residue. A D gene is named only where the DNA matches it firmly.

TRBV9 | . | ASSVDIGNEQF
TRBV6-5 | . | ASSTGSETSPLH
TRBV4-2 | TRBD2 | ASSFISGAYNEQF
TRBV7-2 | . | ASSLGWGGADTQY
TRBV10-3 | . | AISESAGTGAETQY
TRBV2 | . | ASSVGVDVTEAF
TRBV30 | TRBD1 | AWSTGGVDSEKLF
TRBV28 | TRBD1 | ASLAGGDEKLF
TRBV5-1 | . | ASSPSGGLASTDTQY
TRBV2 | . | ASKTGYTDTQY
TRBV30 | . | AWGNERGLGAF
TRBV28 | . | ASRRQSSYEQY
TRBV7-3 | . | ASSLGGALRDTQY
TRBV2 | . | ASSVLGGTEAF
TRBV25-1 | TRBD1 | ASTRTGGVNGYT
TRBV18 | . | ASSPGNQPQH
TRBV6-5 | . | ASSTDGRNTEAF
TRBV7-9 | . | ASSPGWQDTDTQY
TRBV4-3 | . | ASSPDGSGANVLT
TRBV5-1 | . | ASSPEGGITEAF
TRBV10-3 | TRBD2 | AIRWPSGGEQF
TRBV6-1 | . | ASSTGTVGRPQH
TRBV4-2 | TRBD1 | ASSQDIAGTGVAGELF
TRBV20-1 | . | SARGKNEQF
TRBV13 | TRBD1 | ASSSSRGRVATNEKLF
TRBV28 | . | ASRGYPGLNSPLH
TRBV9 | . | ASSVAGMNTEAF
TRBV5-4 | TRBD1 | ASSLGRTGLNNSPLH
TRBV11-3 | . | ASSSWSDTQY
TRBV29-1 | TRBD2 | SVGRETYEQY
TRBV7-9 | TRBD1 | ASSWDSVNQPQH
TRBV28 | TRBD1 | ASSRGGGQGRSPLH
TRBV5-4 | TRBD1 | ASSLGTGIGTQY
TRBV28 | . | ASSYAGELF
TRBV7-2 | . | ASSWGGKTGSYEQY
TRBV9 | . | ASSGTLNNSPLH
TRBV6-6 | . | ASSSRGANSPLH
TRBV19 | . | ASSPPVATEAF
TRBV18 | TRBD1 | ASSPLGLPGQAPEAF
TRBV5-1 | . | ASSLAAPDSPLH
TRBV18 | TRBD1 | ASSPPSQGASGYT
TRBV5-1 | . | ASSSMTTVSYNEQF
TRBV5-1 | TRBD1 | ASSHGTAYNEQF
TRBV6-1 | . | ASSERLTNYGYT
TRBV5-1 | TRBD2 | ASSFRGGAEDTQY
TRBV28 | TRBD1 | ASRTGGLGQPQH
TRBV28 | . | ASSSWPRANYGYT
TRBV4-2 | TRBD2 | ASSQRPLAAFSGANVLT
TRBV13 | . | ASSLVIRVNTEAF
TRBV19 | . | ASSGANVLT
TRBV6-5 | . | ASSFLQGRRTY